The rows below give T cell receptor beta chains drawn from one sample of a study of shared T cell receptors in the human thymus. The method was immunoSEQ multiplex PCR; TCRdb's version includes in-frame clones alone and lacks a portion of them. The sample shows about 500,000 clones, roughly 74% of them seen only once. This sample was also put to use in a study of human thymus T cells.

The sample comprised thymocytes. The receptors were gathered from a boy under two years old with a congenital heart defect. Each CDR3 is given with its conserved first and last residue. The D gene is left open where the match is weak. The size entry is marked missing in some rows and otherwise reads once, few, many or a size class.

V,J,size,D,CDR3,DNA
TRBV28,TRBJ2-5,.,TRBD2,CASTPGLAGVGLKETQYF,TGTGCCAGCACCCCGGGACTAGCGGGAGTAGGGTTGAAAGAGACCCAGTACTTC
TRBV5-6,TRBJ2-7,few,.,CASSLMRYLSYEQYF,TGTGCCAGCAGCTTGATGCGATACCTCTCCTACGAGCAGTACTTC
TRBV13,TRBJ2-2,.,TRBD2,CASSSRSGIGELFF,TGTGCCAGCAGCTCCCGGAGCGGGATCGGGGAGCTGTTTTTT
TRBV7-2,TRBJ2-5,.,.,CASSLDRPGEETQYF,TGTGCCAGCAGCCTCGACAGGCCCGGGGAGGAGACCCAGTACTTC
TRBV2,TRBJ2-7,.,.,CASSGFDEQYF,TGTGCCAGCAGTGGTTTCGACGAGCAGTACTTC
TRBV28,TRBJ2-5,few,.,CASRPQGFEEQYF,TGTGCCAGCAGGCCACAGGGATTCGAGGAGCAGTACTTC
TRBV7-2,TRBJ1-2,.,.,CASSLVVVGHSYGYTF,TGTGCCAGCAGCTTAGTGGTCGTGGGGCACTCTTATGGCTACACCTTC
TRBV27,TRBJ2-7,.,TRBD2,CAGRGGPSYEQYF,TGTGCCGGGCGCGGGGGTCCCTCCTACGAGCAGTACTTC
TRBV11-2,TRBJ2-3,few,.,CASSFKGGSSHYTQYF,TGTGCCAGCAGCTTTAAAGGAGGGTCCTCACATTATACGCAGTATTTT
TRBV7-2,TRBJ1-2,few,.,CASSFDSSIFNYGYTF,TGTGCCAGCAGCTTTGACAGCAGCATCTTTAACTATGGCTACACCTTC
TRBV18,TRBJ2-7,.,TRBD1,CASSRDSSYEQYF,TGTGCCAGCTCACGGGACAGTTCCTACGAGCAGTACTTC
TRBV7-9,TRBJ2-1,.,TRBD2,CASSPQTWEGLNEQFF,TGTGCCAGCAGCCCCCAAACCTGGGAGGGCCTCAATGAGCAGTTCTTC
TRBV14,TRBJ1-2,.,TRBD1,CASSQGPQDRGRYGYTF,TGTGCCAGCAGCCAAGGCCCCCAGGACAGGGGTCGGTATGGCTACACCTTC
TRBV14,TRBJ2-3,.,.,CASSQGGRRSTDTQYF,TGTGCCAGCAGCCAAGGGGGGCGGAGAAGCACAGATACGCAGTATTTT
TRBV19,TRBJ1-5,.,TRBD1,CASSPTRDRVNQPQHF,TGTGCCAGTAGTCCCACGAGGGACAGGGTCAATCAGCCCCAGCATTTT
TRBV30,TRBJ2-5,.,.,CAWGWALGGVEELIGETQYF,TGTGCCTGGGGTTGGGCCTTAGGGGGAGTGGAGGAACTTATCGGAGAGACCCAGTACTTC
TRBV27,TRBJ2-7,.,.,CASSPRGVSSYEQYF,TGTGCCAGCAGTCCCAGGGGTGTGAGCTCCTACGAGCAGTACTTC
TRBV30,TRBJ2-7,.,.,CAWSVPGEQYF,TGTGCCTGGAGTGTACCGGGCGAGCAGTACTTC
TRBV15,TRBJ2-1,.,TRBD2,CATSRGLAVSSYNEQFF,TGTGCCACCAGCAGAGGGCTAGCGGTTAGCTCCTACAATGAGCAGTTCTTC
TRBV4-3,TRBJ2-4,.,.,CASSRLAKNIQYF,TGCGCCAGCAGCCGTCTAGCCAAAAACATTCAGTACTTC
TRBV13,TRBJ2-1,.,.,CASSLAPRGRINEQFF,TGTGCCAGCAGCTTAGCACCCAGGGGACGGATCAATGAGCAGTTCTTC
TRBV5-6,TRBJ2-7,.,TRBD2,CASSRTRIPYEQYF,TGTGCCAGCAGCAGGACTAGAATCCCCTACGAGCAGTACTTC
TRBV6-5,TRBJ2-7,few,.,CASSYGQGGSYEQYF,TGTGCCAGCAGTTACGGGCAGGGGGGCTCCTACGAGCAGTACTTC
TRBV5-1,TRBJ2-7,.,TRBD2,CASSLSLAGGLFYEQYF,TGCGCCAGCAGCTTGAGTCTAGCGGGAGGGCTCTTCTACGAGCAGTACTTC
TRBV6-4,TRBJ2-7,.,TRBD2,CASRPVAGGSYEQYF,TGTGCCAGCAGGCCCGTAGCGGGAGGGTCCTACGAGCAGTACTTC
TRBV29-1,TRBJ2-1,.,TRBD2,CSVADSGRGNEQFF,TGCAGCGTTGCTGATAGCGGGAGGGGCAATGAGCAGTTCTTC
TRBV4-1,TRBJ2-1,few,.,CASSRPLNNEQFF,TGCGCCAGCAGCCGGCCCTTAAATAATGAGCAGTTCTTC
TRBV25-1,TRBJ2-2,.,.,CASSEFGKAGCVTGELFF,TGTGCCAGCAGTGAATTTGGCAAGGCGGGGTGTGTCACCGGGGAGCTGTTTTTT
TRBV10-1,TRBJ2-7,.,TRBD1,CASSETGGSYEQYF,TGCGCCAGCAGTGAGACAGGGGGCTCCTACGAGCAGTACTTC
TRBV14,TRBJ2-3,.,TRBD2,CASSPTSGRFGTDTQYF,TGTGCCAGCAGCCCCACTAGCGGGAGGTTCGGCACAGATACGCAGTATTTT
TRBV14,TRBJ2-1,.,TRBD2,CASSQDSKLAGGEQFF,TGTGCCAGCAGCCAAGATTCGAAGCTAGCGGGAGGTGAGCAGTTCTTC
TRBV28,TRBJ2-7,.,.,CASSSKSRSYEQYF,TGTGCCAGCAGTTCCAAATCGCGCTCCTACGAGCAGTACTTC
TRBV6-1,TRBJ2-2,.,TRBD2,CASTRREWYTGELFF,TGTGCCAGCACCCGGCGGGAGTGGTACACCGGGGAGCTGTTTTTT
TRBV2,TRBJ2-2,.,TRBD2,CASPSGRGNTGELFF,TGTGCCAGCCCTAGCGGGAGAGGGAACACCGGGGAGCTGTTTTTT
TRBV5-5,TRBJ2-7,few,TRBD2,CASSLESTSTLYEQYF,TGTGCCAGCAGCTTGGAGTCGACTAGCACTCTCTACGAGCAGTACTTC
TRBV4-1,TRBJ2-7,few,TRBD1,CASSQDREEQYF,TGCGCCAGCAGCCAGGACAGGGAAGAGCAGTACTTC
TRBV7-3,TRBJ2-2,.,.,CASSLIRGTGELFF,TGTGCCAGCAGCTTAATACGCGGCACCGGGGAGCTGTTTTTT
TRBV5-1,TRBJ2-7,.,TRBD2,CASSLPDRETSGRRDEQYF,TGCGCCAGCAGCCTCCCGGACAGGGAAACTAGCGGGAGGCGCGACGAGCAGTACTTC
TRBV4-1,TRBJ2-7,.,TRBD1,CASSSSGTADYEQYF,TGCGCCAGCAGTTCCTCTGGGACAGCAGACTACGAGCAGTACTTC
TRBV6-5,TRBJ2-7,.,TRBD2,CASSYGTSGTYYEQYF,TGTGCCAGCAGTTACGGGACTAGCGGGACGTACTACGAGCAGTACTTC
TRBV19,TRBJ2-5,.,.,CAVRAGGETQYF,TGTGCAGTAAGAGCGGGTGGAGAGACCCAGTACTTC
TRBV7-8,TRBJ1-4,.,.,CASSPKTGPNELFF,TGTGCCAGCAGCCCTAAGACAGGTCCGAATGAACTGTTTTTT
TRBV19,TRBJ1-2,few,.,CASSTQLPGGNYGYTF,TGTGCCAGTAGTACCCAGCTCCCGGGTGGAAACTATGGCTACACCTTC
TRBV27,TRBJ2-7,.,TRBD1,CASSRRDRVSYEQYF,TGTGCCAGCAGCAGGAGGGACAGGGTTTCCTACGAGCAGTACTTC
TRBV7-6,TRBJ1-5,.,.,CASSLRQGGNQPQHF,TGTGCCAGCAGCTTACGGCAGGGCGGCAATCAGCCCCAGCATTTT
TRBV27,TRBJ1-4,.,.,CASSFRLEGGGCEKLFF,TGTGCCAGCAGTTTTAGGCTCGAAGGCGGGGGTTGCGAAAAACTGTTTTTT
TRBV7-6,TRBJ2-5,.,TRBD2,CASSFSGDQETQYF,TGTGCCAGCAGCTTTAGCGGGGACCAAGAGACCCAGTACTTC
TRBV25-1,TRBJ2-7,once,TRBD1,CASSGFRDRGIYEQYF,TGTGCCAGCAGTGGCTTCCGGGACAGGGGTATTTACGAGCAGTACTTC
TRBV7-9,TRBJ1-5,.,.,CASSLGSYQPQHF,TGTGCCAGCAGCTTAGGTTCGTATCAGCCCCAGCATTTT
TRBV11-1,TRBJ2-3,.,.,CASSLTPSGGADTQYF,TGTGCCAGCAGCTTAACCCCATCCGGGGGAGCAGATACGCAGTATTTT
TRBV11-2,TRBJ2-1,.,.,CASSREASEQFF,TGTGCCAGCAGCCGCGAAGCTAGTGAGCAGTTCTTC